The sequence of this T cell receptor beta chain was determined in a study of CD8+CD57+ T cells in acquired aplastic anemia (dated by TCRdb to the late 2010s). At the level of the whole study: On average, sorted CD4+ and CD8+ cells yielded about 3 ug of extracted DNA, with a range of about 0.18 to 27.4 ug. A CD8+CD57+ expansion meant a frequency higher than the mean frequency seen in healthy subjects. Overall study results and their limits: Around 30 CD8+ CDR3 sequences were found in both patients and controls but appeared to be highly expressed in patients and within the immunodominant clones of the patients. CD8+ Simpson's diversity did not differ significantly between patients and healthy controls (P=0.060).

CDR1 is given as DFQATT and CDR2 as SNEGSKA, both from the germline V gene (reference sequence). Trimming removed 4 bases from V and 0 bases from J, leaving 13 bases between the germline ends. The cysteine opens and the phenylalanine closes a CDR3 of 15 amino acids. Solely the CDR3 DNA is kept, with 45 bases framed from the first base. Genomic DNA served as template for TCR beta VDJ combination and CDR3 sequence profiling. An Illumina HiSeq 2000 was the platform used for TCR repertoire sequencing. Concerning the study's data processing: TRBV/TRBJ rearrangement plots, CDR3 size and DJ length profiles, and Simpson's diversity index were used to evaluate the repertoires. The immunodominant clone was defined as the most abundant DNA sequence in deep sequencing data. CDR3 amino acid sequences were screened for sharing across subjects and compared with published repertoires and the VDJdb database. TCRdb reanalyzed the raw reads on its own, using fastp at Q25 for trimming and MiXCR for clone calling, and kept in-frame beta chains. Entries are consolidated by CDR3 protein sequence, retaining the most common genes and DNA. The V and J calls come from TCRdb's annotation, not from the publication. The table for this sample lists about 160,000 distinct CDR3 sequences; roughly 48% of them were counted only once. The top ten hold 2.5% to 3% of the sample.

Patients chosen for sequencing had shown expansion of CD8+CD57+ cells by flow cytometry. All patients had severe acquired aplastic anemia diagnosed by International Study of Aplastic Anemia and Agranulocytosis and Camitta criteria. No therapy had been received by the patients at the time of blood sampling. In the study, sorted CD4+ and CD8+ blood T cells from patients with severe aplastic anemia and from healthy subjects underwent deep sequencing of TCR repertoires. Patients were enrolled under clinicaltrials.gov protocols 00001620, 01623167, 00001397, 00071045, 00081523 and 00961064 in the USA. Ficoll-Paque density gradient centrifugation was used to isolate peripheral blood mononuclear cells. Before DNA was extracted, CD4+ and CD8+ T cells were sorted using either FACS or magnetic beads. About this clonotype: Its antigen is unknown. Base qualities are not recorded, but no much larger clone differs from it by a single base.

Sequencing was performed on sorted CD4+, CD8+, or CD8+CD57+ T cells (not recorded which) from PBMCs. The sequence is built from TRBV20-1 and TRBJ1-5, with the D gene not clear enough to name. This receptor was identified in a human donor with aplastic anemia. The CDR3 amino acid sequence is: CSATDRRISNQPQHF. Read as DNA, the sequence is TGCAGTGCTACGGACCGCCGGATTAGCAATCAGCCCCAGCATTTT.